This entry lists 24 T cell receptor beta chains sequenced from one sample in a study of T cell clonotyping in hematopoietic cell transplantation. The method was immunoSEQ multiplex PCR; TCRdb's version includes in-frame clones alone and lacks a portion of them. The sample shows 5,500 to 7,000 clones, approximately 91% of them seen only once. The starting material was peripheral blood mononuclear cells, obtained 100 days after allogeneic stem cell transplant. Receptor source: a female patient aged 50-65 years who had an allogeneic stem cell transplant from a related donor, so the T cells may come from the graft donor. Some clones in this sample may be carry-over from other donors' samples.

The chain uses TRBV27 and TRBJ2-7; the match to TRBD2 covers 7 bases. The V gene end was trimmed by 2 bases and the J gene end by 3 bases; junction bases not matched to a gene: 1. The CDR3 covers 13 residues. From germline, CDR1 is MNHEY and CDR2 SMNVEV (reference sequence). The CDR3 is CASSLAGDYEQYF. CDR3 bases: TGTGCCAGCAGTTTAGCGGGAGACTACGAGCAGTACTTC.

The count of this clone is one. The V gene is TRBV2, the J gene TRBJ2-3, with 9 positions matching TRBD1. Germline assignment: CDR1 SNHLY and CDR2 FYNNEI. The CDR3 covers 15 residues. With V trimmed by 7 bases and J by 5 bases, 10 bases remained unmatched. The CDR3 spells CASTLRGTGIDTQYF. The CDR3 DNA reads as TGTGCCAGCACCCTAAGGGGGACAGGGATAGATACGCAGTATTTT.

The genes are TRBV7-2 and TRBJ2-7; D is tentatively TRBD1 or TRBD2 (5 bases each). V shed 4 bases and J shed 6 bases, with 13 bases lying between them. CDR1 is SGHTA and CDR2 is FQGNSA in the germline V gene. The CDR3 consists of 13 residues. CDR3 in DNA: TGTGCCAGCAGCTATAGAACAGGAGGCGAGCAGTACTTC. Its translation: CASSYRTGGEQYF.

This clone was seen a handful of times. This chain connects TRBV5-1 to TRBJ2-3; TRBD1 agrees at 7 bases. Germline loops: CDR1 SGHRS, CDR2 YFSETQ. This CDR3 is 16 amino acids long. The trim removed 4 bases at V and 3 bases at J, leaving 11 bases unmatched. In DNA form, the CDR3 reads TGCGCCAGCAGCCTGGGACAGCCCCTTGGTACAGATACGCAGTATTTT. This codes for CASSLGQPLGTDTQYF.

This clone was observed once. V gene TRBV29-1 combines with J gene TRBJ2-1; 10 positions agree with TRBD2. V lost 4 bases and J lost 7; bases outside the gene matches: 4. This CDR3 contains 13 residues. Germline V gene data show CDR1 as SQVTM and CDR2 as ANQGSEA. The CDR3 region is CSVASGGGNEQFF. In nucleotides, the CDR3 is TGCAGCGTTGCTAGCGGGGGTGGGAATGAGCAGTTCTTC.

V is TRBV5-1 and J is TRBJ1-2; 7 bases fit TRBD1. The germline gives CDR1 SGHRS, CDR2 YFSETQ. The CDR3 has 15 residues. V shed 1 base, J shed 6 bases, and the junction held 9 bases outside the gene matches. The DNA of the CDR3 is TGCGCCAGCAGCTTGTTTACGACAGGGAGTGATGGCTACACCTTC. Translated: CASSLFTTGSDGYTF.

The rearrangement joins TRBV5-6 to TRBJ2-1; D perhaps matches TRBD1 (6 bases). The CDR3 loop spans 13 amino acids. From germline, CDR1 is SGHDT and CDR2 YYEEEE. With 3 bases removed from V and 4 bases from J, the gap between germline ends came to 8 bases. The CDR3 spells CASSWTVYNEQFF. CDR3 sequence (DNA): TGTGCCAGCAGCTGGACAGTTTACAATGAGCAGTTCTTC.

The chain uses TRBV30 and TRBJ1-2; D is uncertain. The CDR3 spans 14 residues. CDR1 is GTSNPN, CDR2 SVGIG, per germline (reference sequence). V shed 3 bases and J shed 4 bases, with 15 bases lying between them. CDR3 protein: CAWRLPGSLYGYTF. Written as DNA, the CDR3 is TGTGCCTGGAGGCTTCCCGGGTCTCTCTATGGCTACACCTTC.

For the CDR3, the DNA is TGCGCCAGCAGCCAAGGCTCAGGGGGCCAGCCCCAGCATTTT. Translating it yields CASSQGSGGQPQHF. This chain joins TRBV4-3 and TRBJ1-5; TRBD1 matches 8 bases. CDR1 and CDR2 (germline): LGHNA, YSLEER. V shed 1 base and J 7 bases; nucleotides not matched to a gene: 3. CDR3 length: 14 residues.

The chain employs TRBV7-9 and TRBJ1-4; D is uncertain. The V gene lost 1 base and the J gene lost 8 bases, with 11 bases spanning the gap. Germline CDR1 and CDR2: SEHNR and FQNEAQ (reference sequence). There are 14 residues in the CDR3. The CDR3 sequence is CASSLGGFEEKLFF. In DNA, the CDR3 is TGTGCCAGCAGCTTAGGGGGTTTCGAGGAAAAACTGTTTTTT.

V and J are TRBV7-2 and TRBJ2-7, with D unresolved. The CDR3 consists of 13 residues. The ends were cut back, 1 base at V and 6 bases at J, with 10 bases in the middle. Germline values: CDR1 SGHTA, CDR2 FQGNSA. CDR3 DNA sequence: TGTGCCAGCAGCTTAGGGCAGCTTGGCGAGCAGTACTTC. Amino acids: CASSLGQLGEQYF.

V gene TRBV6-5 combines with J gene TRBJ2-2, with 9 bases that match TRBD1. J gave up 6 bases and V 4 bases, and 9 bases lay outside the gene matches. Germline V gene data show CDR1 as MNHEY and CDR2 as SVGAGI. This CDR3 has 16 amino acids. DNA of the CDR3: TGTGCCAGCAGTTCCCTAGACAGGGGGGTTTCCGGGGAGCTGTTTTTT. Amino acids: CASSSLDRGVSGELFF.

The table lists this clone with a few counts. This chain joins TRBV5-1 and TRBJ1-1; D remains ambiguous. V shed 4 bases and J shed 8 bases, with 15 bases lying between them. Germline loops: CDR1 SGHRS, CDR2 YFSETQ. This CDR3 contains 13 residues. CDR3 bases: TGCGCCAGCAGCGTAGGACGGTACGGCGAAGCTTTCTTT. It yields the protein CASSVGRYGEAFF.

The genes are TRBV5-6 and TRBJ2-5; D not resolved. Between the trimmed V and J ends, which lost 0 bases and 2 bases, there was a span of 11 bases. The CDR3 contains 15 residues. Germline V gene lookup returns CDR1 SGHDT and CDR2 YYEEEE. The CDR3 DNA reads as TGTGCCAGCAGCTTGGAACAGCTTTTACAAGAGACCCAGTACTTC. Translation gives CASSLEQLLQETQYF.

The J gene is TRBJ1-5, the V gene TRBV2; D unresolved. In germline, CDR1 is SNHLY, CDR2 FYNNEI. V shed 3 bases and J shed 2 bases, with 11 bases lying between them. This CDR3 has 15 amino acids. The chain's CDR3 is CASSDQAVGNQPQHF. The CDR3 DNA is TGTGCCAGCAGTGACCAGGCTGTGGGCAATCAGCCCCAGCATTTT.

The chain links TRBV7-3 to TRBJ1-2, with D unclear. The germline gives CDR1 SGHTA, CDR2 FQGTGA. V dropped 5 bases and J dropped 4 bases, with 14 bases sitting between them. CDR3 length equals 14 residues. The CDR3 is CASSREGRGYGYTF. In DNA form, the CDR3 reads TGTGCCAGCAGCCGGGAGGGAAGAGGCTATGGCTACACCTTC.

The chain joins TRBV2 to TRBJ2-3, with D tentatively TRBD1 or TRBD2 (6 bases each). This CDR3 has 13 residues. Germline V gene sequence: CDR1 SNHLY, CDR2 FYNNEI. The V and J ends lost 10 bases and 4 bases respectively, with 15 bases between them. DNA for the CDR3: TGTGCCACCGCGGGACAAGATGCAGATACGCAGTATTTT. Its protein is CATAGQDADTQYF.

This sequence joins TRBV6-5 and TRBJ1-1; D gene uncertain. Germline V lookup: CDR1 MNHEY, CDR2 SVGAGI. The germline V and J ends were trimmed by 7 bases and 2 bases, with 17 bases remaining between them. The CDR3 totals 15 residues. CDR3 DNA: TGTGCCAGCACCCGTAATCGGGAACCAAACACTGAAGCTTTCTTT. Encoded protein: CASTRNREPNTEAFF.

This chain links TRBV4-2 with TRBJ1-4; a possible D gene is TRBD1 (6 bases). The germline CDR1 and CDR2 sequences are LGHNA and YNFKEQ. V was pared by 1 base and J by 5 bases, with 14 bases between. This CDR3 has 16 amino acids. For the CDR3, the DNA is TGTGCCAGCAGCCAAGGGAGCAGGGGTCAAAATGAAAAACTGTTTTTT. As protein: CASSQGSRGQNEKLFF.

The chain joins TRBV27 to TRBJ2-7; D call uncertain. The germline CDR1 and CDR2 sequences are MNHEY and SMNVEV (reference sequence). Trimming pared 2 bases from V and 2 bases from J, leaving 7 bases between. This CDR3 spans 13 amino acids. CDR3 sequence (DNA): TGTGCCAGCAGTTTAGCCCAGGCCTACGAGCAGTACTTC. The encoded protein is CASSLAQAYEQYF.

V gene TRBV5-1 combines with J gene TRBJ1-5, with D maybe TRBD1 (5 bases). V shed 2 bases and J shed 5 bases, with 14 bases lying between them. CDR1 SGHRS and CDR2 YFSETQ come from the germline V gene. There are 15 residues in the CDR3. CDR3 sequence: CASSLEGRADQPQHF. The CDR3 DNA is TGCGCCAGCAGCTTAGAGGGCAGGGCCGATCAGCCCCAGCATTTT.

This clone is a singleton in its sample. The chain recombines TRBV2 with TRBJ2-1; D unresolved. The CDR3 loop spans 14 amino acids. With 3 bases removed from V and 5 bases from J, the gap between germline ends came to 11 bases. CDR1 SNHLY and CDR2 FYNNEI come from the germline V gene. CDR3 residues: CASSDFRQNNEQFF. In nucleotides, the CDR3 is TGTGCCAGCAGTGACTTTAGGCAGAACAATGAGCAGTTCTTC.

The gene calls are TRBV7-2 and TRBJ1-5; D gene ambiguous. V lost 1 base and J lost 7, with 11 bases in between. The length of the CDR3 is 14 residues. Germline lookup yields CDR1 SGHTA and CDR2 FQGNSA. The CDR3 sequence: CASSLERDRQPQHF. CDR3 in DNA: TGTGCCAGCAGCTTAGAGAGGGATCGACAGCCCCAGCATTTT. The full variable domain, rest sourced from reference TRBV7-2 and TRBJ1-5, is GAGVSQSPSNKVTEKGKDVELRCDPISGHTALYWYRQSLGQGLEFLIYFQGNSAPDKSGLPSDRFSAERTGGSVSTLTIQRTQQEDSAVYLCASSLERDRQPQHFGDGTRLSIL.

The chain combines TRBV5-1 with TRBJ1-4; 9 bases are shared with TRBD1. The CDR3 contains 15 residues. Germline assignment: CDR1 SGHRS and CDR2 YFSETQ. The junction had 5 bases not matched to a gene; V was cut back by 5 bases and J by 3 bases. The chain's CDR3 is CASSRQGVSNEKLFF. The CDR3 region has the DNA TGCGCCAGCAGTCGACAGGGGGTGTCTAATGAAAAACTGTTTTTT.